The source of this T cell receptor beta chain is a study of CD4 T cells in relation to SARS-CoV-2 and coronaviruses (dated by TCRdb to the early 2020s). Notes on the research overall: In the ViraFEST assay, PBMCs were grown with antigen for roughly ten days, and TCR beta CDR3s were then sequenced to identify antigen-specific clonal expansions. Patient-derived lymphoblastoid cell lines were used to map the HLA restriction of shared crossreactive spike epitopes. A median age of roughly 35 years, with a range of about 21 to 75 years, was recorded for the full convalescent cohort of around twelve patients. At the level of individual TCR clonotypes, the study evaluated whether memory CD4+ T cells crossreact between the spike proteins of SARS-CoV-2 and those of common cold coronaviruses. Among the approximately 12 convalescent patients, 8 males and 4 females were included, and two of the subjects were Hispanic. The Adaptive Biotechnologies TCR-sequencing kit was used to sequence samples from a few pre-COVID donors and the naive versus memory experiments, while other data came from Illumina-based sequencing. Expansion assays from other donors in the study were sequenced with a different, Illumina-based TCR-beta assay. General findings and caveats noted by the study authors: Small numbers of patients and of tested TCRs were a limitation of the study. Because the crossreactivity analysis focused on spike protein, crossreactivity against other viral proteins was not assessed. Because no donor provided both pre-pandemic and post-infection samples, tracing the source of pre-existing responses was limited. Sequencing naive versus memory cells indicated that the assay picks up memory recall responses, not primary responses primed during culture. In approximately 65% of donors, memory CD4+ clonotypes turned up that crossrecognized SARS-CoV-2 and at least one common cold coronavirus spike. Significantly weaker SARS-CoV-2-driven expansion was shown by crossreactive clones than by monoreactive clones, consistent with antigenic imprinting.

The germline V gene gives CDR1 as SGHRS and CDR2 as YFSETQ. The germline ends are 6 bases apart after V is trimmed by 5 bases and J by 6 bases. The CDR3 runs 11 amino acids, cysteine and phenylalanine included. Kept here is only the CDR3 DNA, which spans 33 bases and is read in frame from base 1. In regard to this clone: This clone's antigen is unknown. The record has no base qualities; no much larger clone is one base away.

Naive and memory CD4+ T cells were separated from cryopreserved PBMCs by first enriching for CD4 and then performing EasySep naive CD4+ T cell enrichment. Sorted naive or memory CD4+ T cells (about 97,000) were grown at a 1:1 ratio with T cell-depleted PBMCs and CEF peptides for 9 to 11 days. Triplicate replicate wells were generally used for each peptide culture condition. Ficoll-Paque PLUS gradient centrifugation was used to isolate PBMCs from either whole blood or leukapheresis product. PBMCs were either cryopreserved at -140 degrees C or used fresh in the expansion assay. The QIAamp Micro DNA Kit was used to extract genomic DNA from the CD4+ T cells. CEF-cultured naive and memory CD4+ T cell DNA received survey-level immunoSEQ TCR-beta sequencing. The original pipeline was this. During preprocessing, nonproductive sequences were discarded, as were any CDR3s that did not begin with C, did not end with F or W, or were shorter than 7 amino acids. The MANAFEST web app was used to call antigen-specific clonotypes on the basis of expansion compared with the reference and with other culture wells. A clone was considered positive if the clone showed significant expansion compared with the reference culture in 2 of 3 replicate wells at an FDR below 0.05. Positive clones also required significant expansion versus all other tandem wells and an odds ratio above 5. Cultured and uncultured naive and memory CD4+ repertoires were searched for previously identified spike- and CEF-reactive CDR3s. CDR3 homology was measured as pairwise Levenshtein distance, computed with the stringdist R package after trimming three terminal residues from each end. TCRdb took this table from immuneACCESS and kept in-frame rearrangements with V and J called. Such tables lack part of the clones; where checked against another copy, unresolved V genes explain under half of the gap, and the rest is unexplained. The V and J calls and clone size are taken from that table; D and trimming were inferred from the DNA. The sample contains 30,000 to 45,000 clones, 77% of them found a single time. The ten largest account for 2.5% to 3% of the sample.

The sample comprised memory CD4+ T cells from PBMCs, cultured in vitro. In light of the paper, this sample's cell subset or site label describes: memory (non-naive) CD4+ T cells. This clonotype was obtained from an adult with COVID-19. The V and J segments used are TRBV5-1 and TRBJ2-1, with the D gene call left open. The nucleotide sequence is TGCGCCAGCAGTAACGGCAATGAGCAGTTCTTC. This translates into CASSNGNEQFF.